This T cell receptor (beta chain) was sequenced in a study of shared clonotypes between healthy human individuals. Study-wide results and caveats: With few donors, the genetic and exposure-history diversity represented was limited. Sampling included only blood; tissue repertoires likely differ.

In the case of this clone: The antigen is not known.

TCRdb keeps only in-frame clones here, not all; method: immunoSEQ multiplex PCR. The repertoire includes about half a million clones, roughly 80% of them detected once, and more than 10% sits in the top ten. With 6 bases clipped from V and 4 bases from J, the junction kept 17 bases outside the gene matches. This CDR3 region has 17 residues. Germline lookup yields CDR1 MDHEN and CDR2 SYDVKM. The sequence was obtained from a woman aged 40 to 50 in good health. Some clones in this sample may be carry-over from other donors' samples. The specimen was PBMCs. The chain uses TRBV28 and TRBJ2-5, with 7 positions matching TRBD1. The CDR3 bases are TGTGCCAGCAGAGGGGGCAAGGCGCGGGTAGGGCGAGAGACCCAGTACTTC. It encodes CASRGGKARVGRETQYF.